These 28 T cell receptor beta chains were all obtained from the same sample, sequenced in a study of beta chain features in type 1 diabetes. The isolated RNA, all of it, was reverse transcribed, so expressed TCRB transcripts were what got sequenced. Assay: immunoSEQ multiplex PCR; the TCRdb copy retains only in-frame clones and omits some. This table has about 740,000 clones, over 10% appearing once. Study-wide findings and caveats: For Type 1 diabetes patients, all four CD4+ subsets carried TCRB CDR3s that were moderately but significantly shorter.

Their specific antigens are unknown. Material: naive CD4+ T cells from blood. All receptors come from a man aged 18 to 29 with type 1 diabetes.

J is TRBJ2-3 and V is TRBV6-1; maybe TRBD2 (6 bases). V was pared by 2 bases and J by 0 bases, with 9 bases between. Per germline, CDR1 MNHNS and CDR2 SASEGT. The CDR3 is 15 amino acids. The CDR3 spells CASSEMGLSTDTQYF. The CDR3 DNA follows: TGTGCCAGCAGTGAAATGGGACTTAGCACAGATACGCAGTATTTT.

This clone has more than one count but fewer than ten. V usage is TRBV6-1 and J usage is TRBJ1-2, with a possible D match to TRBD1 (5 bases). The CDR3 sequence is 11 residues long. Trimming stripped 9 bases from V and 6 bases from J, with 11 bases between. Germline V CDR1 and CDR2: MNHNS, SASEGT. CDR3 DNA sequence: TGTGCCAGGGGGACGGATCATGGCTACACCTTC. This sequence encodes CARGTDHGYTF.

The chain carries TRBV6-1 and TRBJ2-1; D not resolved. Per germline, CDR1 MNHNS and CDR2 SASEGT. Trimming shortened V by 2 bases and J by 10 bases, and 12 bases separated the two germline ends. The CDR3 covers 13 residues. DNA for the CDR3: TGTGCCAGCAGTGAACAGGTCTTGGTGGAGCAGTTCTTC. Translating it yields CASSEQVLVEQFF.

This clone was counted between two and nine times. V is TRBV4-1 and J is TRBJ1-5; D might be TRBD1 (6 bases). V was trimmed by 2 bases and J by 2 bases, leaving 13 bases between them. The CDR3 extends over 16 amino acids. CDR1 MGHRA and CDR2 YSYEKL come from the germline V gene. The CDR3 region is CASSQTGRGGNQPQHF. Written as DNA, the CDR3 is TGCGCCAGCAGCCAAACAGGGAGGGGCGGCAATCAGCCCCAGCATTTT.

This clone was recorded a few times. V gene TRBV4-1 combines with J gene TRBJ2-3, with D perhaps TRBD1 (6 bases). The germline gives CDR1 MGHRA, CDR2 YSYEKL. The CDR3 is 13 amino acids. V was clipped by 5 bases and J by 4 bases, with 10 bases between them. DNA of the CDR3: TGCGCCAGCAGCTCACAGGGTCCAGATACGCAGTATTTT. Its protein product is CASSSQGPDTQYF.

This clone was found a few times. The CDR3 region is CASSLSRGLGYTF. Written as DNA, the CDR3 is TGTGCCAGCAGTTTAAGTCGGGGGCTTGGCTACACCTTC. The rearrangement links TRBV27 to TRBJ1-2, with D tentatively TRBD1 (6 bases). CDR1 MNHEY and CDR2 SMNVEV come from the germline V gene (reference sequence). This CDR3 region has 13 residues. V gave up 2 bases and J gave up 7 bases, with 11 bases separating them.

This clone has only a few counts. The chain joins TRBV7-2 to TRBJ1-1, with D unclear. The germline gives CDR1 SGHTA, CDR2 FQGNSA. CDR3 size: 15 residues. Trimming removed 5 bases from V and 0 bases from J, with 13 bases in between. CDR3 in amino acids: CASSHSTAVNTEAFF. In DNA form, the CDR3 reads TGTGCCAGCAGCCATTCGACGGCGGTGAACACTGAAGCTTTCTTT.

This chain connects TRBV29-1 to TRBJ2-7, with 7 bases aligning to TRBD1. This CDR3 spans 13 amino acids. J was trimmed by 7 bases and V by 7 bases; bases with no gene match: 13. Germline V gene lookup returns CDR1 SQVTM and CDR2 ANQGSEA. In nucleotides, the CDR3 is TGCAGCGCCGAGAGACAGGGAGTAGGGGAGCAGTACTTC. This translates into CSAERQGVGEQYF.

This clone was detected a few times. This rearrangement joins TRBV11-2 to TRBJ2-3, with D possibly TRBD2 on 5 matching bases. Germline assignment: CDR1 SGHAT and CDR2 FQNNGV. V was shortened by 5 bases and J by 2 bases, with 20 bases between the two germline ends. This CDR3 is built from 17 residues. The CDR3 bases are TGTGCCAGCAGCGCACGCCTTACGTCGAGGGCCACAGATACGCAGTATTTT. Translated: CASSARLTSRATDTQYF.

V usage is TRBV29-1 and J usage is TRBJ1-1; D is undetermined. Germline values: CDR1 SQVTM, CDR2 ANQGSEA. The length of the CDR3 is 13 residues. V was pared by 7 bases and J by 1 base, with 13 bases between. The CDR3 region has the DNA TGCAGCGCGATCGATAATACGAACACTGAAGCTTTCTTT. This encodes CSAIDNTNTEAFF.

This clone turned up a few times. The V call is TRBV18, the J call TRBJ2-1, with 10 nucleotides matching TRBD1. The CDR3 contains 16 residues. Germline lookup yields CDR1 KGHSH and CDR2 LQKENI. Trimming took 0 bases from V and 8 from J; bases not matched to a gene: 7. As DNA, the CDR3 is TGTGCCAGCTCACCACCGTGGACAGGGGGGGGAGATGAGCAGTTCTTC. Amino acids: CASSPPWTGGGDEQFF.

Only a few counts were recorded for this clone. The gene calls are TRBV15 and TRBJ2-1, with D possibly being TRBD2 (6 bases). The CDR3 sequence is 14 residues long. Germline CDR1 reads LNHNV; CDR2 reads YYDKDF (reference sequence). Between the trimmed V and J ends, which lost 0 bases and 9 bases, there was a span of 12 bases. The CDR3 bases are TGTGCCACCAGCAGAGATGGAGGGGCCGGTGAGCAGTTCTTC. Amino acids: CATSRDGGAGEQFF.

There are a few counts of this clone. The chain has TRBV15 and TRBJ2-1; 8 nucleotides line up with TRBD2. Unmatched junction bases numbered 2, after V lost 0 bases and J lost 4 bases. The CDR3 consists of 15 residues. Germline V lookup: CDR1 LNHNV, CDR2 YYDKDF (reference sequence). The CDR3 nucleotides are TGTGCCACCAGCAGAGAGAGCGGGGGTTACAATGAGCAGTTCTTC. Its protein is CATSRESGGYNEQFF.

This chain links TRBV7-6 with TRBJ1-1; D remains unclear. CDR1 and CDR2 (germline): SGHVS, FNYEAQ. Deletions cut 1 base from V and 0 bases from J, with 9 bases between. The CDR3 consists of 15 residues. CDR3 residues: CASSLGRGVNTEAFF. Here the CDR3 DNA reads TGTGCCAGCAGCTTAGGGCGCGGCGTGAACACTGAAGCTTTCTTT. Using reference TRBV7-6 and TRBJ1-1 for the parts outside the CDR3, the full variable domain is GAGVSQSPRYKVTKRGQDVALRCDPISGHVSLYWYRQALGQGPEFLTYFNYEAQQDKSGLPNDRFSAERPEGSISTLTIQRTEQRDSAMYRCASSLGRGVNTEAFFGQGTRLTVV.

This clone was picked up a small number of times. The chain couples TRBV6-1 to TRBJ2-7, with D maybe TRBD2 (5 bases). The V and J ends lost 10 bases and 0 bases respectively, with 13 bases between them. The CDR3 totals 13 residues. Germline assignment: CDR1 MNHNS and CDR2 SASEGT. CDR3 sequence: CATGRPHSYEQYF. The CDR3 DNA reads TGTGCCACGGGAAGGCCCCACTCCTACGAGCAGTACTTC.

This clone was detected only a few times. The V call is TRBV30, the J call TRBJ2-7; 7 positions agree with TRBD1. The germline gives CDR1 GTSNPN, CDR2 SVGIG (reference sequence). The CDR3 runs 13 residues. V dropped 1 base and J dropped 6; count of bases not matched to a gene: 6. This chain's CDR3 is CAWSETTGREQYF. The CDR3 nucleotides read TGTGCCTGGAGTGAAACGACAGGGCGCGAGCAGTACTTC.

The rearrangement joins TRBV4-1 to TRBJ2-1; D possibly corresponds to TRBD1 (5 bases). The germline CDR1 and CDR2 sequences are MGHRA and YSYEKL. The CDR3 consists of 11 residues. Trimming cost V 4 bases and J 8 bases, with 6 bases left between them. As DNA, the CDR3 is TGCGCCAGCAGCCCAGGGTATGAGCAGTTCTTC. This sequence encodes CASSPGYEQFF.

This clone was picked up a small number of times. The V call is TRBV15, the J call TRBJ1-3; a possible D gene is TRBD1 (6 bases). The CDR3 sequence is 16 residues long. CDR1 and CDR2 from the germline V gene are LNHNV and YYDKDF (reference sequence). V was shortened by 5 bases and J by 1 base, with 15 bases between the two germline ends. The CDR3 DNA follows: TGTGCCACCAGCGGGGGTAGCGGACAGTCTGGAAACACCATATATTTT. Its translation is CATSGGSGQSGNTIYF. Variable domain in full (rest from reference TRBV15 and TRBJ1-3): DAMVIQNPRYQVTQFGKPVTLSCSQTLNHNVMYWYQQKSSQAPKLLFHYYDKDFNNEADTPDNFQSRRPNTSFCFLDIRSPGLGDTAMYLCATSGGSGQSGNTIYFGEGSWLTVV.

This clone appeared a few times. DNA of the CDR3: TGCAGCGTGTGGGGATCGGGACAGGGAGACTATGGCTACACCTTC. As protein: CSVWGSGQGDYGYTF. The rearrangement links TRBV29-1 to TRBJ1-2; TRBD1 matches at 9 bases. The CDR3 extends over 15 amino acids. Germline assignment: CDR1 SQVTM and CDR2 ANQGSEA. V was clipped by 6 bases and J by 3 bases; unmatched bases: 11.

This clone occurred a few times. Other DNA sequences in the same sample also yield this CDR3. In DNA, the CDR3 is TGCAGCGTTGAAGGATCTAACTATGGCTACACCTTC. Protein: CSVEGSNYGYTF. The chain uses TRBV29-1 and TRBJ1-2; no clear D. With 1 base removed from V and 0 bases from J, the gap between germline ends came to 3 bases. Germline CDR1 and CDR2: SQVTM and ANQGSEA. The CDR3 has 12 residues. The variable domain in full, with the rest retrieved from reference TRBV29-1 and TRBJ1-2, is SAVISQKPSRDICQRGTSLTIQCQVDSQVTMMFWYRQQPGQSLTLIATANQGSEATYESGFVIDKFPISRPNLTFSTLTVSNMSPEDSSIYLCSVEGSNYGYTFGSGTRLTVV.

The CDR3 loop reads CASRSSYEQYF. CDR3 DNA: TGTGCCAGCAGATCTTCCTACGAGCAGTACTTC. This sequence joins TRBV28 and TRBJ2-7, with D uncertain. The V end lost 6 bases, the J end lost 1 base, and 4 bases lay between the germline ends. This CDR3 has 11 residues. Germline CDR1 MDHEN, CDR2 SYDVKM.

The chain joins TRBV4-1 to TRBJ1-5, with 8 nucleotides matching TRBD1. CDR1 is MGHRA, CDR2 YSYEKL, per germline. The CDR3 loop spans 17 amino acids. The junction had 7 bases not matched to a gene; V was cut back by 1 base and J by 2 bases. CDR3 in DNA: TGCGCCAGCAGCCAAGGGGGCAGGGGGCCCGGCAATCAGCCCCAGCATTTT. Protein sequence: CASSQGGRGPGNQPQHF.

The rearrangement links TRBV13 to TRBJ1-1; 7 bases are a match to TRBD1. The germline V gene has CDR1 PRHDT and CDR2 FYEKMQ (reference sequence). The CDR3 runs 15 residues. The V gene end was trimmed by 6 bases and the J gene end by 4 bases; junction bases not matched to a gene: 11. CDR3 nucleotides: TGTGCCAGCAGACTGAATCGACAGGGAGCCACTGAAGCTTTCTTT. Amino acid sequence: CASRLNRQGATEAFF.

The sample holds a few counts of this clone. The V gene is TRBV15, the J gene TRBJ2-7; no firm D call. Germline V gives CDR1 LNHNV, CDR2 YYDKDF (reference sequence). The CDR3 is 15 residues long. V was trimmed by 5 bases and J by 1 base, leaving 15 bases between them. This CDR3 reads CATSRDPDGSYEQYF. CDR3 DNA: TGTGCCACCAGCCGCGACCCCGACGGGTCCTACGAGCAGTACTTC.

This clone has more than one count but fewer than ten. The chain recombines TRBV6-5 with TRBJ2-3, with 7 bases aligning to TRBD2. The CDR3 loop spans 14 amino acids. CDR1 and CDR2 from the germline V gene are MNHEY and SVGAGI. V shed 5 bases, J shed 3 bases, and the junction held 5 bases outside the gene matches. CDR3 protein: CASSRAGITDTQYF. DNA of the CDR3: TGTGCCAGCAGTCGAGCGGGAATTACAGATACGCAGTATTTT.

J is TRBJ1-4 and V is TRBV7-8, with D hard to call. Trimming took off 5 bases at V and 8 bases at J, with 9 bases between the two ends. Germline V gene sequence: CDR1 SGHVS, CDR2 FQNEAQ. The CDR3 runs 12 residues. CDR3 sequence: CASSRTGEKLFF. CDR3 nucleotides: TGTGCCAGCAGCCGTACGGGAGAAAAACTGTTTTTT. Full variable domain (missing parts from reference TRBV7-8 and TRBJ1-4): GAGVSQSPRYKVAKRGQDVALRCDPISGHVSLFWYQQALGQGPEFLTYFQNEAQLDKSGLPSDRFFAERPEGSVSTLKIQRTQQEDSAVYLCASSRTGEKLFFGSGTQLSVL.

This clone was seen a handful of times. This chain joins TRBV7-9 and TRBJ2-3; 7 bases are a match to TRBD2. CDR1 and CDR2 (germline): SEHNR, FQNEAQ (reference sequence). V gave up 0 bases and J gave up 4 bases; unmatched junction bases: 4. This CDR3 comprises 15 residues. The CDR3 nucleotides read TGTGCCAGCAGCTTAGCTGGTGCGGGGGCAGATACGCAGTATTTT. Protein: CASSLAGAGADTQYF.

This clone came up a few times. The chain is built from TRBV6-1 and TRBJ2-7; D remains unclear. The V end lost 3 bases, the J end lost 2 bases, and 11 bases lay between the germline ends. The germline V gene encodes CDR1 MNHNS and CDR2 SASEGT. The CDR3 sequence is 14 residues long. CDR3 sequence reads: CASSETPRPYEQYF. CDR3 DNA: TGTGCCAGCAGTGAGACGCCGCGACCCTACGAGCAGTACTTC.